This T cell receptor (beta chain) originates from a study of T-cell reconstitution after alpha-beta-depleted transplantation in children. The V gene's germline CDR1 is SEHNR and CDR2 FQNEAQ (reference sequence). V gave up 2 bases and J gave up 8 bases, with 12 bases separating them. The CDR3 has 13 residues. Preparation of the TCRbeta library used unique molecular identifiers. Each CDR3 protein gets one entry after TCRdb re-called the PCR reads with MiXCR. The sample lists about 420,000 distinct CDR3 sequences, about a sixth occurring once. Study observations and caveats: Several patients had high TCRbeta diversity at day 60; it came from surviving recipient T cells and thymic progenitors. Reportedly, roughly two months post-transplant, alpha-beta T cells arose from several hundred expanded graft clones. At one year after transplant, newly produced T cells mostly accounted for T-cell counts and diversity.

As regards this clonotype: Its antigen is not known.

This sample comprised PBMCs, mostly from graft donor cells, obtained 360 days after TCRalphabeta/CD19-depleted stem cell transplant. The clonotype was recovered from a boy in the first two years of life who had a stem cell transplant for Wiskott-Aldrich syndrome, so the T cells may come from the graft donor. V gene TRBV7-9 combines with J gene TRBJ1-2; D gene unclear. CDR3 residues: CASSLNGVRGYTF. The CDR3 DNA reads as TGTGCCAGCAGCTTAAATGGCGTCAGGGGCTACACCTTC. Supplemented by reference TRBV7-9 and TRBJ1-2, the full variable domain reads DTGVSQNPRHKITKRGQNVTFRCDPISEHNRLYWYRQTLGQGPEFLTYFQNEAQLEKSRLLSDRFSAERPKGSFSTLEIQRTEQGDSAMYLCASSLNGVRGYTFGSGTRLTVV.